These 17 T cell receptor beta chains were sequenced from one sample in a study of shared clonotypes between healthy human individuals. Here immunoSEQ multiplex PCR was the method, and the copy in TCRdb shows in-frame clones only, minus some. The data show approximately 590,000 clones, with 95% seen just once and around 0.097% held by the top ten. CD45RO-negative, CCR7-selected cells formed the naive CD8 fraction, which excluded terminally differentiated effector memory CD45RA+ cells. Source material: naive CD8+ T cells sorted from blood. The receptors were sampled from a woman aged 30 to 39 in good health.

V is TRBV6-5 and J is TRBJ1-1, with 7 nucleotides matching TRBD1. After removal of 8 bases from V and 1 base from J, the junction contained 7 bases not matched to a gene. Germline CDR1 reads MNHEY; CDR2 reads SVGAGI. The CDR3 totals 14 residues. In DNA, the CDR3 is TGTGCCAGCCGAGACCGGACAGGGAACACTGAAGCTTTCTTT. Translated: CASRDRTGNTEAFF.

V gene TRBV7-9 combines with J gene TRBJ2-1; TRBD2 aligns across 9 bases. The CDR3 sequence is 15 residues long. V lost 2 bases, J lost 5 bases, and 4 bases stayed unmatched. Germline CDR1 is SEHNR and CDR2 is FQNEAQ (reference sequence). Here the CDR3 DNA reads TGTGCCAGCAGCTTAAGGAGCGGGAGGAACAATGAGCAGTTCTTC. Translation gives CASSLRSGRNNEQFF.

V and J are TRBV19 and TRBJ2-2; D possibly uses TRBD1 or TRBD2 (5 bases each). The CDR3 contains 17 residues. The V gene's germline CDR1 is LNHDA and CDR2 SQIVND (reference sequence). The V end was cut by 3 bases, the J end by 7 bases, with 21 bases between. The CDR3 nucleotides are TGTGCCAGTAGTATTGTTTTCGTATCGGGGCCTAACGGGGAGCTGTTTTTT. Translated: CASSIVFVSGPNGELFF.

This chain links TRBV27 with TRBJ2-7; D is unclear. The germline gives CDR1 MNHEY, CDR2 SMNVEV (reference sequence). Trimming stripped 5 bases from V and 3 bases from J, with 8 bases between. The CDR3 loop spans 12 amino acids. The CDR3 coding sequence is TGTGCCAGCAGTAAGACTCTCTACGAGCAGTACTTC. Protein product: CASSKTLYEQYF.

The chain recombines TRBV29-1 with TRBJ1-3; 10 bases match TRBD1. This CDR3 is 16 amino acids long. CDR1 is SQVTM and CDR2 is ANQGSEA in the germline V gene. The trim removed 0 bases at V and 1 base at J, leaving 3 bases unmatched. CDR3 amino acids: CSVEEWTGGSGNTIYF. The CDR3 DNA reads TGCAGCGTTGAAGAGTGGACAGGGGGGTCTGGAAACACCATATATTTT.

The CDR3 coding sequence is TGTGCCAGCAGTTGGCGGAGAAAGGGAGGGACTGAAGCTTTCTTT. As protein: CASSWRRKGGTEAFF. This chain joins TRBV27 and TRBJ1-1; D unclear. Germline V lookup: CDR1 MNHEY, CDR2 SMNVEV (reference sequence). The CDR3 has 15 amino acids. Trimming took off 4 bases at V and 5 bases at J, with 17 bases between the two ends.

This clone came up once. V is TRBV19 and J is TRBJ1-5; D is possibly TRBD1 (6 bases). This CDR3 region has 14 residues. V was trimmed by 3 bases and J by 6 bases, leaving 12 bases between them. Germline V gene sequence: CDR1 LNHDA, CDR2 SQIVND (reference sequence). The CDR3 bases are TGTGCCAGTAGTATTGACAGGATTGGTCAGCCCCAGCATTTT. This encodes CASSIDRIGQPQHF.

This sequence joins TRBV27 and TRBJ2-7, with D hard to call. This CDR3 region has 14 residues. Trimming removed 6 bases from V and 3 bases from J, with 15 bases in between. CDR1 and CDR2 from the germline V gene are MNHEY and SMNVEV (reference sequence). The CDR3 DNA is TGTGCCAGCAGCGAACCTAACCGGCGCTACGAGCAGTACTTC. This gives the protein CASSEPNRRYEQYF.

The CDR3 DNA follows: TGTGCCAGCAGTTACGGACTAGCGGGTGGAGCCGGGGAGCTGTTTTTT. It yields the protein CASSYGLAGGAGELFF. V gene TRBV28 combines with J gene TRBJ2-2; 11 nucleotides match TRBD2. The CDR3 spans 16 residues. Germline CDR1 MDHEN, CDR2 SYDVKM. With 4 bases clipped from V and 6 bases from J, the junction kept 7 bases outside the gene matches. Filled out from reference TRBV28 and TRBJ2-2, the complete variable domain reads DVKVTQSSRYLVKRTGEKVFLECVQDMDHENMFWYRQDPGLGLRLIYFSYDVKMKEKGDIPEGYSVSREKKERFSLILESASTNQTSMYLCASSYGLAGGAGELFFGEGSRLTVL.

CDR3 nucleotide sequence: TGTGCCAGCAGCTCGGGTCTAGGTAACACTGAAGCTTTCTTT. Its translation: CASSSGLGNTEAFF. The V call is TRBV13, the J call TRBJ1-1, with unresolved D. The CDR3 consists of 14 residues. Trimming left V 4 bases short and J 2 bases short, with 11 bases between. Germline CDR1 and CDR2: PRHDT and FYEKMQ (reference sequence).

This chain joins TRBV4-1 and TRBJ2-1; TRBD2 matches 12 bases. There are 17 residues in the CDR3. The germline CDR1 and CDR2 sequences are MGHRA and YSYEKL. The V gene end was trimmed by 0 bases and the J gene end by 8 bases; junction bases not matched to a gene: 8. CDR3 nucleotide sequence: TGCGCCAGCAGCCAAGATCCTAGCGGGAGGGGTCGTTATGAGCAGTTCTTC. Translating gives CASSQDPSGRGRYEQFF.

The V gene is TRBV30, the J gene TRBJ2-7; possibly TRBD2 for D (6 bases). Germline V CDR1 and CDR2: GTSNPN, SVGIG (reference sequence). Trimming pared 0 bases from V and 7 bases from J, leaving 16 bases between. The CDR3 loop spans 14 amino acids. DNA for the CDR3: TGTGCCTGGAGTGTAATCGGGAGAACCGGGGAGCAGTACTTC. It codes for CAWSVIGRTGEQYF.

The genes are TRBV5-1 and TRBJ2-1; 7 bases match TRBD2. The CDR3 totals 17 residues. The germline CDR1 and CDR2 sequences are SGHRS and YFSETQ. The V segment lost 1 base and the J segment 3 bases; nucleotides outside the gene matches: 10. DNA of the CDR3: TGCGCCAGCAGCTTGTTGGGTGCGGGAGCGTACTACAATGAGCAGTTCTTC. Residues: CASSLLGAGAYYNEQFF.

This chain connects TRBV19 to TRBJ1-1, with 7 bases that match TRBD1. The V segment lost 4 bases and the J segment 9 bases; nucleotides outside the gene matches: 11. The CDR3 is made up of 14 amino acids. Looked up from germline, CDR1 is LNHDA and CDR2 is SQIVND (reference sequence). The CDR3 nucleotides read TGTGCCAGTAGTACAGCGGACAGGAAGGGGAAAGCTTTCTTT. It translates to CASSTADRKGKAFF.

The CDR3 region is CASSSGNEQFF. As DNA, the CDR3 is TGTGCCAGCAGCTCAGGCAATGAGCAGTTCTTC. This sequence joins TRBV11-3 and TRBJ2-1; no clear D. The germline V gene has CDR1 SGHNT and CDR2 YENEEA. The CDR3 is 11 residues long. Between the trimmed V and J ends, which lost 4 bases and 6 bases, there was a span of 4 bases.

The chain has TRBV25-1 and TRBJ1-6, with D unclear. The germline V gene encodes CDR1 MGHDK and CDR2 SYGVNS. The CDR3 spans 11 residues. V dropped 8 bases and J dropped 10 bases, with 9 bases sitting between them. The DNA of the CDR3 is TGTGCCAGCGGTCCGTCCTCACCCCTCCACTTT. The encoded protein is CASGPSSPLHF.

The gene calls are TRBV9 and TRBJ2-7; no definite D call. CDR3 length: 14 amino acids. The germline V gene encodes CDR1 SGDLS and CDR2 YYNGEE. The V end lost 0 bases, the J end lost 1 base, and 8 bases lay between the germline ends. The CDR3 DNA sequence: TGTGCCAGCAGCGTAGGGTCGATTTCCTACGAGCAGTACTTC. Its protein product is CASSVGSISYEQYF. Full variable domain (outside the CDR3, taken from reference TRBV9 and TRBJ2-7): DSGVTQTPKHLITATGQRVTLRCSPRSGDLSVYWYQQSLDQGLQFLIQYYNGEERAKGNILERFSAQQFPDLHSELNLSSLELGDSALYFCASSVGSISYEQYFGPGTRLTVT.